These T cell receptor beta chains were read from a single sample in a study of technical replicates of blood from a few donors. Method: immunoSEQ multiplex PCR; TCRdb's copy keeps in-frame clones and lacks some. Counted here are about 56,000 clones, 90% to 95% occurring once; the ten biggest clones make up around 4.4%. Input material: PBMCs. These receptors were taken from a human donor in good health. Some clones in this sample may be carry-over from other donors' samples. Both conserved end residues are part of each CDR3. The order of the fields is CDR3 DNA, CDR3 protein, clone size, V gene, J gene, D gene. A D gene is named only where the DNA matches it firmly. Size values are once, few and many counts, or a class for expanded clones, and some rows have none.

DNA: TGTGCCAGCAGTGAAGCGGGACTAGCGGGCCGTGGGCAGTTCTTC; CDR3: CASSEAGLAGRGQFF; size: NA; V: TRBV2; J: TRBJ2-1; D: TRBD2
DNA: TGTGCCAGCAGCCACGACAGACTCTCTGGAAACACCATATATTTT; CDR3: CASSHDRLSGNTIYF; size: NA; V: TRBV7-8; J: TRBJ1-3; D: NA
DNA: TGCGCCAGCAGCCAAGAAGGGGGGGCTGAAGCTTTCTTT; CDR3: CASSQEGGAEAFF; size: NA; V: TRBV4-3; J: TRBJ1-1; D: NA
DNA: TGCGCCAGCAGCCAAGAATACAGGACCTACACTGAAGCTTTCTTT; CDR3: CASSQEYRTYTEAFF; size: NA; V: TRBV4-3; J: TRBJ1-1; D: NA
DNA: TGTGCCTGGAGTGTACAAGGGGGGGCAGCGGGCTACACCTTC; CDR3: CAWSVQGGAAGYTF; size: NA; V: TRBV30; J: TRBJ1-2; D: NA
DNA: TGTGCTAGTGGCCAAGACAGCCTGCAGAATCAGCCCCAGCATTTT; CDR3: CASGQDSLQNQPQHF; size: NA; V: TRBV12-5; J: TRBJ1-5; D: NA
DNA: TGTGCCAGCACGGGGACTAGCGGGGGGGGTGAGCAGTACTTC; CDR3: CASTGTSGGGEQYF; size: NA; V: TRBV2; J: TRBJ2-7; D: TRBD2
DNA: TGTGCCAGCTCACCAGGGATGGGGGCCCAAGAGACCCAGTACTTC; CDR3: CASSPGMGAQETQYF; size: NA; V: TRBV18; J: TRBJ2-5; D: NA
DNA: TGCGCCAGCAGTGAAAAAACAGGGGGCGGCCGGGATGGCTACACCTTC; CDR3: CASSEKTGGGRDGYTF; size: few; V: TRBV10-1; J: TRBJ1-2; D: TRBD1
DNA: TGCGCCAGCAGCGTGAAGGGGGACGATAGGGGAAACACCATATATTTT; CDR3: CASSVKGDDRGNTIYF; size: once; V: TRBV5-1; J: TRBJ1-3; D: NA
DNA: TGCAGTGCTAGCGGGGTACACGAGCAGTACTTC; CDR3: CSASGVHEQYF; size: NA; V: TRBV20-1; J: TRBJ2-7; D: NA
DNA: TGTGCCACAACCGGCCAGGGAGGCTCACCCCTCCACTTT; CDR3: CATTGQGGSPLHF; size: NA; V: TRBV6-5; J: TRBJ1-6; D: NA
DNA: TGTGCCAGCAGCCCCCACAGCGGGGTCACGTTCGAGCAGTACTTC; CDR3: CASSPHSGVTFEQYF; size: NA; V: TRBV7-2; J: TRBJ2-7; D: TRBD2
DNA: TGTGCCAGCTCACCCCAAGGAGCGGGCGGAGATACGCAGTATTTT; CDR3: CASSPQGAGGDTQYF; size: NA; V: TRBV18; J: TRBJ2-3; D: NA
DNA: TGCGCCAGCAGCTCGGACAGGGGGCAATCCTACGAGCAGTACTTC; CDR3: CASSSDRGQSYEQYF; size: NA; V: TRBV10-1; J: TRBJ2-7; D: TRBD1
DNA: TGCGCCAGCAGCTCCTCGGACAGGGTCAATCAGCCCCAGCATTTT; CDR3: CASSSSDRVNQPQHF; size: NA; V: TRBV4-1; J: TRBJ1-5; D: TRBD1
DNA: TGTGCCTGGAGTTACCAGGAGAACACTGAAGCTTTCTTT; CDR3: CAWSYQENTEAFF; size: NA; V: TRBV30; J: TRBJ1-1; D: NA
DNA: TGTGCCAGCTCAGGTCAGGAATGGGCTGGAAACACCATATATTTT; CDR3: CASSGQEWAGNTIYF; size: NA; V: TRBV18; J: TRBJ1-3; D: NA
DNA: TGTGCCAGCAGTTTATCGGGCAGCCCTGGAAACACCATATATTTT; CDR3: CASSLSGSPGNTIYF; size: NA; V: TRBV27; J: TRBJ1-3; D: NA
DNA: TGTGCCAGCAGCCCCCGCCCTTCTAGCGGATACAATGAGCAGTTCTTC; CDR3: CASSPRPSSGYNEQFF; size: NA; V: TRBV7-9; J: TRBJ2-1; D: TRBD2
DNA: TGTGCTAGTGGTTTTTCGAGGACAGGCATCACTGAAGCTTTCTTT; CDR3: CASGFSRTGITEAFF; size: NA; V: TRBV12-5; J: TRBJ1-1; D: TRBD1
DNA: TGCAGCGTTCCGGACACTGAAGCTTTCTTT; CDR3: CSVPDTEAFF; size: few; V: TRBV29-1; J: TRBJ1-1; D: NA
DNA: TGTGCCTGGAGTTCTGACAGGGGGTCGAAGCCCCAGCATTTT; CDR3: CAWSSDRGSKPQHF; size: NA; V: TRBV30; J: TRBJ1-5; D: TRBD1
DNA: TGTGCCAGCGCCGGGACAGAGTGGGCACCCCTCCACTTT; CDR3: CASAGTEWAPLHF; size: NA; V: TRBV6-1; J: TRBJ1-6; D: TRBD1
DNA: TGTGCCAGCAGCTTCGGAGGGAGCTATGGCTACACCTTC; CDR3: CASSFGGSYGYTF; size: NA; V: TRBV5-6; J: TRBJ1-2; D: NA
DNA: TGTGCCTTACAGGGGGATAATTCACCCCTCCACTTT; CDR3: CALQGDNSPLHF; size: NA; V: TRBV30; J: TRBJ1-6; D: TRBD1
DNA: TGTGCCAGCAACCTAGCGGGAGGGCGGGTTGAGGAGCAGTTCTTC; CDR3: CASNLAGGRVEEQFF; size: once; V: TRBV25-1; J: TRBJ2-1; D: TRBD2